These 15 T cell receptor beta chains share one sample of origin, sequenced in a study of PD-1 blockade in classical Hodgkin lymphoma. Documented time point: newly diagnosed, previously untreated cHL patient sample. Thawed PBMCs were the source of CD8+ T cells, obtained through magnetic negative selection. Sequencing was performed with immunoSEQ multiplex PCR; in TCRdb, only in-frame clones are kept and a portion is missing. This sample carries some 5,700 clones, over 75% of them seen once, and the ten largest clones take around an eighth. Sequencing was carried out using CD8+ T cells from blood. These receptors were collected from a human donor with classical Hodgkin lymphoma.

This clone rates as large. The rearrangement joins TRBV9 to TRBJ2-7; D may be TRBD1 (5 bases). V was shortened by 7 bases and J by 4 bases, with 12 bases between the two germline ends. Germline V gene sequence: CDR1 SGDLS, CDR2 YYNGEE. The CDR3 length is 12 residues. CDR3 DNA: TGTGCCAGCGGCCAGGGTGGGTACGAGCAGTACTTC. Translated: CASGQGGYEQYF.

This clone was seen a few times. The chain is built from TRBV7-9 and TRBJ2-7, with D hard to call. V was pared by 3 bases and J by 3 bases, with 9 bases between. The germline V gene has CDR1 SEHNR and CDR2 FQNEAQ (reference sequence). The CDR3 has 13 amino acids. The CDR3 nucleotides read TGTGCCAGCAGCTTGGACCCCCACTACGAGCAGTACTTC. This encodes CASSLDPHYEQYF.

This sequence joins TRBV10-2 and TRBJ2-1, with D perhaps matching TRBD1 (5 bases). Trimming pared 8 bases from V and 4 bases from J, leaving 15 bases between. Per the germline V gene, CDR1 is WSHSY and CDR2 is SAAADI. This CDR3 is built from 14 residues. CDR3 nucleotides: TGCGCCAGCGGGGCTAGGCCCCTTTACAATGAGCAGTTCTTC. It encodes CASGARPLYNEQFF.

Only one count was recorded for this clone. J is TRBJ1-6 and V is TRBV9, with D perhaps matching TRBD1 (5 bases). Germline V gene sequence: CDR1 SGDLS, CDR2 YYNGEE. This CDR3 spans 13 amino acids. The V and J ends lost 8 bases and 5 bases respectively, with 11 bases between them. This chain's CDR3 is CASRTTNNSPLHF. The CDR3 coding sequence is TGTGCCAGTCGGACAACAAATAATTCACCCCTCCACTTT.

This sequence joins TRBV27 and TRBJ2-3; 12 positions match TRBD2. Trimming cost V 5 bases and J 4 bases; bases outside gene matches: 7. The germline V gene has CDR1 MNHEY and CDR2 SMNVEV (reference sequence). This CDR3 is built from 16 residues. This CDR3 is CASSPLAGGPADTQYF. CDR3 nucleotide sequence: TGTGCCAGCAGTCCGCTAGCGGGAGGGCCCGCAGATACGCAGTATTTT.

The chain has TRBV7-9 and TRBJ1-2; D remains ambiguous. The V gene lost 5 bases and the J gene lost 8 bases, with 12 bases spanning the gap. CDR3 length: 12 residues. Germline loops: CDR1 SEHNR, CDR2 FQNEAQ (reference sequence). The CDR3 sequence: CASSHATAGYTF. The DNA for the CDR3 is TGTGCCAGCAGCCACGCCACTGCGGGCTACACCTTC.

This chain connects TRBV7-9 to TRBJ2-3; D is perhaps TRBD1 (5 bases). V lost 8 bases and J 0 bases, leaving 9 bases between the germline ends. The CDR3 is 13 residues long. The V gene's germline CDR1 is SEHNR and CDR2 FQNEAQ (reference sequence). This CDR3 is CASRQTSTDTQYF. The CDR3 bases are TGTGCCAGCCGACAGACTAGCACAGATACGCAGTATTTT. The full variable domain, rest sourced from reference TRBV7-9 and TRBJ2-3, is DTGVSQNPRHKITKRGQNVTFRCDPISEHNRLYWYRQTLGQGPEFLTYFQNEAQLEKSRLLSDRFSAERPKGSFSTLEIQRTEQGDSAMYLCASRQTSTDTQYFGPGTRLTVL.

The J gene is TRBJ1-1, the V gene TRBV12-5; D ambiguous. Germline assignment: CDR1 LGHNT and CDR2 FRNRAP. V lost 0 bases to trimming and J lost 3 bases, with 23 bases between them. The CDR3 contains 19 residues. In DNA, the CDR3 is TGTGCTAGTGGTTTGGTACTTCCCTATCCCCCAGTCCGGGACACTGAAGCTTTCTTT. Translation: CASGLVLPYPPVRDTEAFF.

The chain combines TRBV14 with TRBJ2-1; maybe TRBD2 (6 bases). Germline V gene sequence: CDR1 SGHDN, CDR2 FVKESK. The length of the CDR3 is 13 residues. V lost 0 bases and J lost 9, with 9 bases in between. The CDR3 sequence is CASSQERGFEQFF. The CDR3 nucleotides are TGTGCCAGCAGCCAAGAACGGGGGTTTGAGCAGTTCTTC.

The chain is built from TRBV11-2 and TRBJ2-3, with TRBD2 matching over 12 bases. Germline V gene lookup returns CDR1 SGHAT and CDR2 FQNNGV. The CDR3 contains 15 residues. Trimming cost V 2 bases and J 5 bases; bases outside gene matches: 2. CDR3 bases: TGTGCCAGCAGCTTATCGGGACTAGCGGGAGATACGCAGTATTTT. Its protein product is CASSLSGLAGDTQYF.

V and J are TRBV7-2 and TRBJ2-7; TRBD2 might be the D (6 bases). V was trimmed by 1 base and J by 3 bases, leaving 13 bases between them. CDR1 and CDR2 from the germline V gene are SGHTA and FQGNSA. The CDR3 is made up of 15 amino acids. The CDR3 sequence: CASSLGGGARYEQYF. The CDR3 DNA follows: TGTGCCAGCAGCTTAGGCGGCGGGGCTCGCTACGAGCAGTACTTC.

This clone has just one count. The CDR3 protein is CASRPGQGANSPLHF. The CDR3 coding sequence is TGTGCCAGCAGGCCCGGACAGGGGGCCAATTCACCCCTCCACTTT. The chain combines TRBV6-5 with TRBJ1-6; 11 bases agree with TRBD1. The J segment lost 7 bases and the V segment lost 6 bases, leaving 5 bases of the junction unmatched. Germline V CDR1 and CDR2: MNHEY, SVGAGI. The CDR3 length is 15 residues.

The chain uses TRBV27 and TRBJ2-6; D may be TRBD2 (6 bases). Trimming removed 5 bases at V and 0 bases at J, with 8 bases between. The germline V gene encodes CDR1 MNHEY and CDR2 SMNVEV (reference sequence). CDR3 length: 15 amino acids. The CDR3 DNA follows: TGTGCCAGCAGTCCCGGGGGCTCTGGGGCCAACGTCCTGACTTTC. Translating it yields CASSPGGSGANVLTF.

This chain uses TRBV7-2 with TRBJ1-2, with D possibly matching TRBD1 (5 bases). V lost 1 base and J lost 6, with 18 bases in between. The germline V gene has CDR1 SGHTA and CDR2 FQGNSA. CDR3 length: 16 residues. The CDR3 sequence: CASSLVGWDSNNGYTF. The DNA for the CDR3 is TGTGCCAGCAGCTTAGTAGGTTGGGACTCAAACAATGGCTACACCTTC.

This chain links TRBV7-2 with TRBJ2-7; 14 positions agree with TRBD2. This CDR3 has 16 residues. CDR1 and CDR2 from the germline V gene are SGHTA and FQGNSA. V gave up 4 bases and J gave up 1 base; unmatched junction bases: 3. CDR3 sequence: CASSSTSGRGSYEQYF. For the CDR3, the DNA is TGTGCCAGCAGCTCGACTAGCGGGAGGGGGTCCTACGAGCAGTACTTC.